The T cell receptor beta chain under discussion was sequenced for a study of T cells after yellow fever vaccination (dated by TCRdb to between 2017 and 2020). Background on the whole study: Libraries from fractions with low cell numbers were prepared with the SMART-Seq v4 Ultra Low Input RNA kit. To follow T-cell clones before and after both primary and booster YFV17D yellow fever vaccination, bulk TCR alpha and beta repertoires underwent longitudinal sequencing. Two healthy male donors, one aged 18 to 30 and one aged 30 to 39 years, were included in the cohort. Blood was drawn at multiple timepoints before and after primary and secondary immunization, with bulk PBMC replicates and cell subsets isolated. Broader findings and caveats from the paper: Computational filtering was needed because FACS-sorted repertoires could contain abundant contaminating clonotypes from the bulk population. Only a couple of donors were included in the study, so the extent to which the findings can be generalized is limited. Most clones expanded after primary vaccination (almost 98% of CD4 and about 85% of CD8) were re-detected after the booster, suggesting that broad memory maintenance occurred. The secondary T-cell response was weaker than the primary response but faster, peaking on day 5 instead of day 15. A small share of clonotypes was detected in both CD4 and CD8 compartments, with the overlap likely arising from convergent recombination.

Read against the paper, the sample's treatment or condition label means: live attenuated yellow fever vaccine strain. PBMCs were isolated from peripheral blood using a standard Ficoll-Paque protocol. CD4 and CD8 T-cell fractions were isolated with Dynabeads CD4 and CD8 positive selection kits. TriZol was used to extract RNA from bulk PBMCs, from CD4 and CD8 fractions, and from dextramer-positive and dextramer-negative fractions. On this clonotype: Its antigen is not yet known. Relative to the germline gene, one junction end is altered; a read error may explain this.

TCR cDNA was made using 5'RACE template switching, a step that added a universal primer site and unique molecular identifiers. Priming of cDNA synthesis was performed from both the TCR alpha and TCR beta constant segments. Two PCR steps were used to amplify libraries, with sample barcodes and sequencing adapters being added in the second step. Libraries were sequenced on Illumina HiSeq 2500 (2x100 bp) or NovaSeq (2x150 bp). In the paper's pipeline: MIGEC handled demultiplexing of reads and collapsing into UMI consensus sequences, while MiXCR performed V(D)J alignment. Vaccine-responding clonotypes were identified with edgeR using replicate PBMC samples, with FDR below 0.01 and a log2 fold change above 5 up to day 15 being required. Each bulk clonotype was labeled CD4 or CD8 based on which sequenced repertoire, CD4 or CD8, contained the clonotype at higher abundance. The public reads were reanalyzed by TCRdb: fastp trimming at Q25, MiXCR alignment, in-frame beta chains only. For every CDR3 protein sequence, its rows merge into one entry that carries the most common genes and DNA. These V and J calls originate from TCRdb's pipeline instead of the authors' own analysis. In this sample the table shows roughly 150,000 distinct CDR3 sequences, roughly 8% of which occur a single time. 0.73% of the sample rests with the top ten.

The sequenced sample was CD4+ T cells sorted from PBMCs, obtained 5 days after the yellow fever booster vaccination. This receptor was taken from a man aged 25-45 years who received the YFV17D yellow fever vaccine.

The DNA sequence reads TGTTCCAGCAGCTTAGTGCTAGTAGAGACCCAGTACTTC. The resulting protein is CSSSLVLVETQYF. Recombination linked TRBV7-2 to TRBJ2-5; no D gene call is confident. The CDR3 measures 13 amino acids from cysteine to phenylalanine. Only the CDR3 region is kept as DNA, spanning 39 bases read in frame from base 1. CDR1 and CDR2 are drawn from the germline V gene: SGHTA, FQGNSA.